Shown below are 24 T cell receptor beta chains from a single sample sequenced in a study of T cell responses to AZD1222 COVID-19 vaccine (dated by TCRdb to 2020 to 2023). The intended sense of this specimen's time point label: baseline before first vaccination. The treatment or condition label for this specimen denotes: meningococcal conjugate vaccine given as trial control. The method was the immunoSEQ multiplex PCR assay. Here the immuneACCESS table is served through TCRdb, limited to in-frame sequences with V and J called. Missing clones are a known gap in these copies; in checked studies unresolved V genes cover under half, and the rest lacks a known reason. This sample is represented by 200,000 to 250,000 clones; 85% to 95% of them were singletons. Of the sample, less than 1.2% falls within the top ten clones. Sample: peripheral blood, taken on day 0 of MenACWY control vaccination. These receptors were taken from an adult in good health.

The chain employs TRBV5-6 and TRBJ1-3; D not certain. Germline lookup yields CDR1 SGHDT and CDR2 YYEEEE. Between the trimmed V and J ends, which lost 6 bases and 0 bases, there was a span of 7 bases. The CDR3 contains 13 residues. CDR3 sequence reads: CASTFGSGNTIYF. Here the CDR3 DNA reads TGTGCCAGCACCTTTGGCTCTGGAAACACCATATATTTT.

V usage is TRBV4-3 and J usage is TRBJ1-2; TRBD1 might be the D (6 bases). In germline, CDR1 is LGHNA, CDR2 YSLEER. The CDR3 extends over 15 amino acids. V was pared by 4 bases and J by 0 bases, with 12 bases between. CDR3 residues: CASSPTGQANYGYTF. The CDR3 DNA sequence: TGCGCCAGCAGCCCGACAGGCCAAGCTAACTATGGCTACACCTTC.

The rearrangement joins TRBV5-4 to TRBJ1-4; D call uncertain. Trimming removed 5 bases from V and 6 bases from J, with 14 bases in between. Looked up from germline, CDR1 is SGHNT and CDR2 is YYREEE (reference sequence). The CDR3 totals 14 residues. The CDR3 loop is CASSPTGNDEKLFF. CDR3 in DNA: TGTGCCAGCAGTCCCACTGGCAACGATGAAAAACTGTTTTTT.

The V call is TRBV30, the J call TRBJ1-4; D ambiguous. Germline V CDR1 and CDR2: GTSNPN, SVGIG (reference sequence). V lost 2 bases, J lost 0 bases, and 4 bases lay in between. The CDR3 has 13 amino acids. The CDR3 bases are TGTGCCTGGAGTCGCTCAACTAATGAAAAACTGTTTTTT. Translated: CAWSRSTNEKLFF. Full variable domain (outside the CDR3, taken from reference TRBV30 and TRBJ1-4): SQTIHQWPATLVQPVGSPLSLECTVEGTSNPNLYWYRQAAGRGLQLLFYSVGIGQISSEVPQNLSASRPQDRQFILSSKKLLLSDSGFYLCAWSRSTNEKLFFGSGTQLSVL.

This chain uses TRBV29-1 with TRBJ1-2, with 9 bases fitting TRBD1. The CDR3 is 13 amino acids. With 5 bases clipped from V and 4 bases from J, the junction kept 5 bases outside the gene matches. Germline CDR1 SQVTM, CDR2 ANQGSEA. The CDR3 region is CSVRDRAGYGYTF. CDR3 coding DNA: TGCAGCGTTAGGGACAGGGCCGGCTATGGCTACACCTTC.

This rearrangement joins TRBV19 to TRBJ1-2; possible D gene TRBD1, 6 bases. The germline V gene encodes CDR1 LNHDA and CDR2 SQIVND (reference sequence). The V end lost 7 bases, the J end lost 5 bases, and 20 bases lay between the germline ends. The CDR3 totals 15 residues. CDR3 protein: CASIGGAARGYGYTF. As DNA, the CDR3 is TGTGCCAGTATTGGGGGGGCCGCCCGGGGGTATGGCTACACCTTC.

The CDR3 spells CASSERQSNQPQHF. Written as DNA, the CDR3 is TGTGCCAGCAGTGAACGTCAGTCCAATCAGCCCCAGCATTTT. The chain employs TRBV2 and TRBJ1-5; no definite D call. The CDR3 runs 14 residues. V lost 2 bases and J 3 bases, leaving 8 bases between the germline ends. Germline values: CDR1 SNHLY, CDR2 FYNNEI. The variable domain in full, with the rest retrieved from reference TRBV2 and TRBJ1-5, is EPEVTQTPSHQVTQMGQEVILRCVPISNHLYFYWYRQILGQKVEFLVSFYNNEISEKSEIFDDQFSVERPDGSNFTLKIRSTKLEDSAMYFCASSERQSNQPQHFGDGTRLSIL.

The CDR3 region has the DNA TGTGCCAGCAGCCGGACGACAGGGAGCGCGGACTATGGCTACACCTTC. Translation: CASSRTTGSADYGYTF. V usage is TRBV5-5 and J usage is TRBJ1-2; 7 bases align to TRBD1. The CDR3 extends over 16 amino acids. Looked up from germline, CDR1 is SGHKS and CDR2 is YYEKEE (reference sequence). After removal of 4 bases from V and 3 bases from J, the junction contained 12 bases not matched to a gene.

This chain uses TRBV30 with TRBJ2-3; 9 positions agree with TRBD1. The germline gives CDR1 GTSNPN, CDR2 SVGIG (reference sequence). The CDR3 runs 12 residues. V dropped 3 bases and J dropped 8; count of bases not matched to a gene: 3. This chain's CDR3 is CAWSGTGITQYF. The CDR3 region has the DNA TGTGCCTGGAGCGGGACAGGGATTACGCAGTATTTT.

J is TRBJ1-5 and V is TRBV7-8; perhaps TRBD1 as D (5 bases). V dropped 1 base and J dropped 3 bases, with 16 bases sitting between them. CDR1 and CDR2 from the germline V gene are SGHVS and FQNEAQ. There are 17 residues in the CDR3. The CDR3 loop reads CASSLVSSRVINQPQHF. As DNA, the CDR3 is TGTGCCAGCAGCTTAGTGTCTAGCAGGGTGATCAATCAGCCCCAGCATTTT.

This chain joins TRBV7-3 and TRBJ2-4, with 9 nucleotides matching TRBD1. Unmatched junction bases numbered 10, after V lost 3 bases and J lost 1 base. There are 18 residues in the CDR3. The germline V gene has CDR1 SGHTA and CDR2 FQGTGA. CDR3 protein: CASSLTGGIGSAKNIQYF. The CDR3 DNA is TGTGCCAGCAGCTTGACAGGGGGAATCGGGTCGGCCAAAAACATTCAGTACTTC.

This rearrangement joins TRBV5-4 to TRBJ2-3; 7 nucleotides agree with TRBD2. This CDR3 has 15 residues. The V gene's germline CDR1 is SGHNT and CDR2 YYREEE (reference sequence). The ends lost 2 bases at V and 6 bases at J; junction bases unmatched: 9. This chain's CDR3 is CASSFLGAGSDTQYF. CDR3 DNA sequence: TGTGCCAGCAGCTTCCTAGGAGCGGGGTCGGATACGCAGTATTTT.

The rearrangement links TRBV6-2 or TRBV6-3 to TRBJ2-3; 7 positions agree with TRBD2. The CDR3 is 13 amino acids. Trimming cost V 4 bases and J 10 bases; bases outside gene matches: 8. Germline CDR1 MNHEY, CDR2 SVGEGT. CDR3 region: CASSSLGAGAQYF. Here the CDR3 DNA reads TGTGCCAGCAGTTCCCTCGGGGCGGGGGCGCAGTATTTT.

The chain recombines TRBV3-1 (or the pseudogene TRBV3-2) with TRBJ1-5; 7 bases map to TRBD1. Unmatched junction bases numbered 3, after V lost 3 bases and J lost 4 bases. Looked up from germline, CDR1 is LGHDT and CDR2 is YNNKEL (reference sequence). The CDR3 is 14 amino acids. CDR3 DNA sequence: TGTGCCAGCAGCCAGATGACAGGGAATCAGCCCCAGCATTTT. This encodes CASSQMTGNQPQHF.

The chain combines TRBV11-3 with TRBJ2-1; D is possibly TRBD1 or TRBD2 (5 bases each). This CDR3 contains 15 residues. The germline V gene has CDR1 SGHNT and CDR2 YENEEA. With 3 bases removed from V and 3 bases from J, the gap between germline ends came to 12 bases. The CDR3 DNA follows: TGTGCCAGCAGCTTTCGGGACGGTGACTACAATGAGCAGTTCTTC. It translates to CASSFRDGDYNEQFF.

The gene calls are TRBV2 and TRBJ1-2, with D uncertain. Germline-derived CDR1 and CDR2 are SNHLY and FYNNEI. This CDR3 is 13 amino acids long. The ends were cut back, 6 bases at V and 3 bases at J, with 11 bases in the middle. This CDR3 is CASRTDKDYGYTF. CDR3 in DNA: TGTGCCAGCAGGACTGACAAGGACTATGGCTACACCTTC.

The chain has TRBV7-9 and TRBJ1-6; D is perhaps TRBD1 (5 bases). The V end was cut by 5 bases, the J end by 13 bases, with 15 bases between. The length of the CDR3 is 13 residues. Looked up from germline, CDR1 is SEHNR and CDR2 is FQNEAQ (reference sequence). CDR3 sequence reads: CASSVGTGRPLHF. The CDR3, as DNA: TGTGCCAGCAGCGTTGGGACGGGTAGGCCCCTCCACTTT.

This clone was seen only once. This chain's CDR3 is CARSLAAPAQHF. In nucleotides, the CDR3 is TGTGCCAGAAGCCTGGCCGCTCCAGCCCAGCATTTT. The V call is TRBV5-3, the J call TRBJ1-5; D uncertain. TRBV5-3 is flagged as an ORF with uncertain function. Trimming left V 4 bases short and J 11 bases short, with 13 bases between. The CDR3 is 12 amino acids.

The chain has TRBV5-4 and TRBJ1-2; possible D gene TRBD1, 5 bases. V was clipped by 0 bases and J by 2 bases, with 8 bases between them. This CDR3 has 14 amino acids. Germline CDR1 is SGHNT and CDR2 is YYREEE (reference sequence). The CDR3 loop is CASSLEGTNYGYTF. The CDR3, as DNA: TGTGCCAGCAGCTTGGAGGGGACCAACTATGGCTACACCTTC.

The chain uses TRBV28 and TRBJ1-5; D gene uncertain. The germline V and J ends were trimmed by 4 bases and 3 bases, with 13 bases remaining between them. The CDR3 covers 15 residues. Germline lookup yields CDR1 MDHEN and CDR2 SYDVKM. The CDR3 here is CASSSLSVPNQPQHF. CDR3 DNA sequence: TGTGCCAGCAGTTCCCTTAGCGTACCCAATCAGCCCCAGCATTTT.

The genes are TRBV5-1 and TRBJ2-7, with 10 bases fitting TRBD2. The CDR3 extends over 15 amino acids. The V gene end was trimmed by 0 bases and the J gene end by 4 bases; junction bases not matched to a gene: 4. Germline assignment: CDR1 SGHRS and CDR2 YFSETQ. CDR3: CASSLGASGGYEQYF. CDR3 in DNA: TGCGCCAGCAGCTTGGGGGCTAGCGGGGGATACGAGCAGTACTTC.

This chain uses TRBV18 with TRBJ1-1; the D gene is possibly TRBD1 (6 bases). Germline-derived CDR1 and CDR2 are KGHSH and LQKENI. The CDR3 is 14 residues long. The V and J ends lost 3 bases and 3 bases respectively, with 11 bases between them. The CDR3 nucleotides read TGTGCCAGCTCACCGGGGGCCTTCTACACTGAAGCTTTCTTT. Protein sequence: CASSPGAFYTEAFF.

The genes are TRBV30 and TRBJ1-1; D possibly corresponds to TRBD1 (6 bases). This CDR3 comprises 14 residues. The V gene lost 2 bases and the J gene lost 5 bases, with 15 bases spanning the gap. Per the germline V gene, CDR1 is GTSNPN and CDR2 is SVGIG (reference sequence). Here the CDR3 DNA reads TGTGCCTGGAGTTCTGGGGGCGCAGTTACTGAAGCTTTCTTT. Protein product: CAWSSGGAVTEAFF.

This chain joins TRBV16 and TRBJ1-1; TRBD1 is a possible D gene (5 bases). The CDR3 length is 16 residues. The germline CDR1 and CDR2 sequences are KGHSY and FQNENV. V lost 5 bases and J lost 1, with 17 bases in between. The DNA of the CDR3 is TGTGCCAGCAGCTCTAGGGTGGGTCAGGGGAACACTGAAGCTTTCTTT. Translating it yields CASSSRVGQGNTEAFF. Full variable domain (outside the CDR3, taken from reference TRBV16 and TRBJ1-1): GEEVAQTPKHLVRGEGQKAKLYCAPIKGHSYVFWYQQVLKNEFKFLISFQNENVFDETGMPKERFSAKCLPNSPCSLEIQATKLEDSAVYFCASSSRVGQGNTEAFFGQGTRLTVV.